This entry describes one T cell receptor (beta chain). This sample was taken from a study of T-cell memory formation after mild COVID-19. TCRdb re-called the 5' RACE reads with MiXCR, one entry per CDR3 protein. The table shows approximately 100,000 distinct CDR3 sequences, with 15% to 20% occurring only once. V trimming: 1 base; J trimming: 6 bases; junction bases outside the gene matches: 14. CDR3 length: 17 residues. Germline V gives CDR1 LGHDT, CDR2 YNNKEL (reference sequence). Material: PBMCs or a T cell subset sorted from them (not recorded which). This chain links TRBV3-1 with TRBJ2-7, with TRBD1 matching 8 bases. This TCR was sampled from an adult woman who had mild COVID-19 (a few samples of this study predate the infection). Cell type and time point are not known. Here the CDR3 DNA reads TGTGCCAGCAGCCAAGTTGGCAGGACAGGGCTTTCCGGCGAGCAGTACTTC. It codes for CASSQVGRTGLSGEQYF.